The 15 T cell receptor beta chains listed next were all sequenced from one sample in a study of blood T cell repertoires in COVID-19. Libraries were prepared by immunoSEQ multiplex PCR; TCRdb keeps only in-frame clonotypes and omits some of them. The repertoire holds more than 100,000 clones, with about 79% as singletons. Sequences were obtained from peripheral blood. The receptors here all came from an elderly woman with acute or convalescent COVID-19.

The V and J genes are TRBV28 and TRBJ1-3; D unclear. The CDR3 is made up of 14 amino acids. Germline-derived CDR1 and CDR2 are MDHEN and SYDVKM. Trimming left V 7 bases short and J 4 bases short, with 14 bases between. In nucleotides, the CDR3 is TGTGCCAGCATCGGCCTGACTCGAGGAAACACCATATATTTT. Amino acid sequence: CASIGLTRGNTIYF.

The chain is built from TRBV7-8 and TRBJ2-7; tentatively, D is TRBD2 (5 bases). The CDR3 contains 13 residues. Trimming pared 10 bases from V and 3 bases from J, leaving 16 bases between. Per germline, CDR1 SGHVS and CDR2 FQNEAQ. DNA of the CDR3: TGTGCCACCGGAAGACTAACCGGCTACGAGCAGTACTTC. Translating gives CATGRLTGYEQYF.

The chain joins TRBV5-1 to TRBJ1-1; D call uncertain. Germline CDR1 and CDR2: SGHRS and YFSETQ. This CDR3 is 13 amino acids long. The V and J ends lost 1 base and 1 base respectively, with 5 bases between them. The CDR3 region is CASSLPENTEAFF. The CDR3, as DNA: TGCGCCAGCAGCTTGCCAGAGAACACTGAAGCTTTCTTT.

The chain links TRBV5-8 to TRBJ1-2; 7 bases fit TRBD1. V shed 4 bases and J 5 bases; nucleotides not matched to a gene: 11. The CDR3 extends over 15 amino acids. Germline loops: CDR1 SGHTS, CDR2 YDEGEE. Here the CDR3 DNA reads TGTGCCAGCAGCCTTAATCCGGGACAGAGTTATGGCTACACCTTC. Its protein is CASSLNPGQSYGYTF.

The chain couples TRBV12-3 or TRBV12-4 to TRBJ1-6; the D gene is possibly TRBD1 (6 bases). There are 12 residues in the CDR3. The ends were cut back, 4 bases at V and 9 bases at J, with 7 bases in the middle. The CDR3, as DNA: TGTGCCAGCAGTTCAGGGGTTTCACCCCTCCACTTT. Its protein product is CASSSGVSPLHF.

The genes are TRBV30 and TRBJ2-1; 7 bases map to TRBD2. The length of the CDR3 is 13 residues. Looked up from germline, CDR1 is GTSNPN and CDR2 is SVGIG (reference sequence). The V gene end was trimmed by 2 bases and the J gene end by 3 bases; junction bases not matched to a gene: 1. The CDR3 spells CAWSLAVYNEQFF. Here the CDR3 DNA reads TGTGCCTGGAGTCTAGCGGTCTACAATGAGCAGTTCTTC.

The chain couples TRBV27 to TRBJ2-5, with D perhaps TRBD2 (6 bases). The V end was cut by 6 bases, the J end by 5 bases, with 13 bases between. The germline V gene has CDR1 MNHEY and CDR2 SMNVEV (reference sequence). CDR3 length: 13 residues. This CDR3 reads CASSDAGRETQYF. The CDR3 DNA reads TGTGCCAGCAGCGATGCGGGACGGGAGACCCAGTACTTC.

The V and J genes are TRBV29-1 and TRBJ2-1; 9 positions match TRBD1. The CDR3 is 13 residues long. Germline-derived CDR1 and CDR2 are SQVTM and ANQGSEA. V lost 3 bases, J lost 8 bases, and 5 bases stayed unmatched. The CDR3 bases are TGCAGCGTTGAGGTCACAGGGGGCCATGAGCAGTTCTTC. It is translated as CSVEVTGGHEQFF.

This rearrangement joins TRBV6-1 to TRBJ2-5; no clear D gene. The CDR3 is made up of 14 amino acids. V lost 3 bases and J lost 5, with 13 bases in between. Germline CDR1 MNHNS, CDR2 SASEGT. This CDR3 is CASSDTLARETQYF. The CDR3 nucleotides read TGTGCCAGCAGTGACACCCTGGCGCGGGAGACCCAGTACTTC.

This chain links TRBV3-1 (or the pseudogene TRBV3-2) with TRBJ2-5; TRBD2 matches 8 bases. With V trimmed by 0 bases and J by 5 bases, 11 bases remained unmatched. The CDR3 length is 17 residues. The germline V gene encodes CDR1 LGHDT and CDR2 YNNKEL (reference sequence). CDR3 DNA sequence: TGTGCCAGCAGCCAAGATCTAACCAGCGGGAGTAGGGAGACCCAGTACTTC. Its translation: CASSQDLTSGSRETQYF.

This clone was counted a few times. The chain carries TRBV27 and TRBJ2-7, with D possibly matching TRBD2 (5 bases). In germline, CDR1 is MNHEY, CDR2 SMNVEV (reference sequence). This CDR3 region has 16 residues. The V and J ends lost 3 bases and 2 bases respectively, with 17 bases between them. The CDR3 nucleotides are TGTGCCAGCAGTTTGAGGTTAGCGCGTGGTCCCTACGAGCAGTACTTC. Translation: CASSLRLARGPYEQYF.

This clone appeared once. The V gene is TRBV19, the J gene TRBJ1-2, with 8 bases identical to TRBD1. Trimming cost V 5 bases and J 2 bases; bases outside gene matches: 7. Germline CDR1 LNHDA, CDR2 SQIVND (reference sequence). The CDR3 covers 15 residues. The CDR3, as DNA: TGTGCCAGTAGTCGGACAGGGCTATTGAACTATGGCTACACCTTC. It encodes CASSRTGLLNYGYTF.

V and J are TRBV5-4 and TRBJ1-2, with 9 bases identical to TRBD1. The V gene's germline CDR1 is SGHNT and CDR2 YYREEE (reference sequence). With V trimmed by 0 bases and J by 9 bases, 3 bases remained unmatched. CDR3 length equals 13 residues. The CDR3 spells CASSLDRGLSYTF. CDR3 bases: TGTGCCAGCAGCTTGGACAGGGGGCTCAGCTACACCTTC. Combining the CDR3 with reference TRBV5-4 and TRBJ1-2 gives the whole variable domain ETGVTQSPTHLIKTRGQQVTLRCSSQSGHNTVSWYQQALGQGPQFIFQYYREEENGRGNFPPRFSGLQFPNYSSELNVNALELDDSALYLCASSLDRGLSYTFGSGTRLTVV.

The rearrangement links TRBV9 to TRBJ2-1, with a weak D call TRBD2 (5 bases). This CDR3 region has 16 residues. CDR1 is SGDLS, CDR2 YYNGEE, per germline. V was shortened by 4 bases and J by 0 bases, with 14 bases between the two germline ends. CDR3 sequence reads: CASSPGLRSSYNEQFF. CDR3 DNA sequence: TGTGCCAGCAGCCCAGGACTCCGGAGCTCCTACAATGAGCAGTTCTTC.

The genes are TRBV28 and TRBJ2-1; maybe TRBD2 (6 bases). The germline gives CDR1 MDHEN, CDR2 SYDVKM. V was clipped by 7 bases and J by 4 bases, with 14 bases between them. The length of the CDR3 is 14 residues. The CDR3, as DNA: TGTGCCAGCATAGGGCTAGCGCGATACAATGAGCAGTTCTTC. It encodes CASIGLARYNEQFF.